These 8 T cell receptor beta chains share one sample of origin, sequenced in a study of OX40 agonist ivuxolimab in advanced cancers. Method: immunoSEQ multiplex PCR; TCRdb's copy keeps in-frame clones and lacks some. The table has tens of thousands of clones, 70% to 90% seen once; the top ten hold approximately 2%. The source was CD4+ or CD8+ T cells sorted from blood, collected in a trial of the OX40 agonist ivuxolimab. Receptors were obtained from an adult with an advanced solid tumor such as melanoma, head and neck, liver or kidney cancer.

The CDR3 loop reads CASSQERGNQPQHF. Here the CDR3 DNA reads TGCGCCAGCAGCCAAGAACGGGGAAATCAGCCCCAGCATTTT. The rearrangement uses TRBV4-3 and TRBJ1-5; no clear D gene. There are 14 residues in the CDR3. V shed 0 bases and J shed 4 bases, with 7 bases lying between them. Germline lookup yields CDR1 LGHNA and CDR2 YSLEER.

This clone was seen just once. The chain couples TRBV4-3 to TRBJ2-2; 13 bases align to TRBD2. Trimming took 3 bases from V and 8 from J; bases not matched to a gene: 9. The CDR3 runs to 17 residues. The germline V gene has CDR1 LGHNA and CDR2 YSLEER. This CDR3 reads CASSHQRTSGRAGELFF. CDR3 DNA: TGCGCCAGCAGCCACCAAAGGACTAGCGGGAGAGCGGGGGAGCTGTTTTTT.

This clone was recorded once. The V and J genes are TRBV9 and TRBJ2-7; 13 positions match TRBD2. Germline assignment: CDR1 SGDLS and CDR2 YYNGEE. The CDR3 is 16 residues long. J gave up 5 bases and V 3 bases, and 8 bases lay outside the gene matches. The CDR3 coding sequence is TGTGCCAGCAGCGCCCGAACTAGCGGGGGGGCCCACGAGCAGTACTTC. This encodes CASSARTSGGAHEQYF.

This rearrangement joins TRBV19 to TRBJ2-2, with TRBD2 matching over 9 bases. With 3 bases clipped from V and 5 bases from J, the junction kept 10 bases outside the gene matches. The germline CDR1 and CDR2 sequences are LNHDA and SQIVND (reference sequence). CDR3 length: 17 residues. CDR3 region: CASSMPIAGVRTGELFF. CDR3 DNA sequence: TGTGCCAGTAGTATGCCAATAGCGGGAGTCAGGACCGGGGAGCTGTTTTTT. Complete variable domain (other parts from reference TRBV19 and TRBJ2-2): DGGITQSPKYLFRKEGQNVTLSCEQNLNHDAMYWYRQDPGQGLRLIYYSQIVNDFQKGDIAEGYSVSREKKESFPLTVTSAQKNPTAFYLCASSMPIAGVRTGELFFGEGSRLTVL.

V and J are TRBV12-5 and TRBJ2-3, with 12 bases that match TRBD2. This CDR3 is built from 18 residues. CDR1 and CDR2 (germline): LGHNT, FRNRAP. The V gene end was trimmed by 0 bases and the J gene end by 2 bases; junction bases not matched to a gene: 6. The CDR3 reads CASGLVRSSGGVTDTQYF. The DNA for the CDR3 is TGTGCTAGTGGTTTGGTACGCTCTAGCGGGGGGGTCACAGATACGCAGTATTTT.

There are a few counts of this clone. The V gene is TRBV6-5, the J gene TRBJ1-4, with 7 bases matching TRBD1. This CDR3 comprises 14 residues. V shed 5 bases and J 8 bases; nucleotides not matched to a gene: 8. CDR1 MNHEY and CDR2 SVGAGI come from the germline V gene. DNA of the CDR3: TGTGCCAGCAGTCAAGGGACAGTCAGGGAAAAACTGTTTTTT. Protein sequence: CASSQGTVREKLFF.

The gene calls are TRBV10-1 and TRBJ2-3; weak D call: TRBD2 (6 bases). The CDR3 totals 14 residues. CDR1 WNHNN and CDR2 SYGVQD come from the germline V gene (reference sequence). V gave up 0 bases and J gave up 4 bases, with 8 bases separating them. The CDR3 here is CASSESWRADTQYF. The CDR3 region has the DNA TGCGCCAGCAGTGAGTCCTGGAGGGCAGATACGCAGTATTTT.

The chain employs TRBV5-4 and TRBJ2-3, with D perhaps TRBD2 (6 bases). The length of the CDR3 is 16 residues. The germline CDR1 and CDR2 sequences are SGHNT and YYREEE (reference sequence). Trimming stripped 4 bases from V and 2 bases from J, with 17 bases between. DNA of the CDR3: TGTGCCAGCAGCGTCGGGACTCCAGGTATCACAGATACGCAGTATTTT. Protein product: CASSVGTPGITDTQYF.